The next 24 T cell receptor beta chains were all read from a single sample in a study of a mutant IDH1 vaccine in newly diagnosed glioma. The time point: week 11, during vaccination. Each vaccine dose was 300 ug of mutant IDH1 20-mer peptide, with topical imiquimod. What these receptors recognize is not known. TCRdb's copy holds only in-frame clones and misses some; the assay was immunoSEQ multiplex PCR. Here the sample spans fewer than 150,000 clones, almost 90% being singletons. The sequences come from PBMCs, collected from a glioma patient whose treatment included an IDH1 peptide vaccine. The receptors were sampled from a woman between 45 and 65 years old with glioma.

The chain couples TRBV28 to TRBJ2-7, with 8 nucleotides matching TRBD1. Trimming took 4 bases from V and 2 from J; bases not matched to a gene: 4. The CDR3 has 14 residues. In germline, CDR1 is MDHEN, CDR2 SYDVKM. DNA of the CDR3: TGTGCCAGCAGTTCCGGGACAGGACCCTACGAGCAGTACTTC. Protein product: CASSSGTGPYEQYF.

This chain uses TRBV10-2 with TRBJ2-7, with 7 bases matching TRBD1. The junction had 4 bases not matched to a gene; V was cut back by 6 bases and J by 2 bases. Germline-derived CDR1 and CDR2 are WSHSY and SAAADI. The CDR3 extends over 13 amino acids. CDR3 in amino acids: CASSRDSAYEQYF. The CDR3 DNA is TGCGCCAGCAGCCGGGACAGCGCCTACGAGCAGTACTTC.

The CDR3 sequence: CASSLPKTGGNRPQHF. CDR3 sequence (DNA): TGCGCCAGCAGCTTGCCCAAGACAGGCGGCAATAGGCCCCAGCATTTT. This chain links TRBV5-1 with TRBJ1-5; a possible D gene is TRBD1 (6 bases). Trimming took off 1 base at V and 9 bases at J, with 20 bases between the two ends. Per germline, CDR1 SGHRS and CDR2 YFSETQ. The CDR3 runs 16 residues.

V is TRBV6-5 and J is TRBJ1-2; 9 bases are shared with TRBD1. Germline-derived CDR1 and CDR2 are MNHEY and SVGAGI. The V and J ends lost 1 base and 3 bases, in that order; junction bases with no gene match: 3. The CDR3 is made up of 15 amino acids. CDR3 DNA: TGTGCCAGCAGTTACTATCGGACAGGGGACTATGGCTACACCTTC. This gives the protein CASSYYRTGDYGYTF.

The chain uses TRBV9 and TRBJ1-6; possibly TRBD1 for D (6 bases). Trimming shortened V by 3 bases and J by 10 bases, and 14 bases separated the two germline ends. CDR1 and CDR2 (germline): SGDLS, YYNGEE. The CDR3 is 14 amino acids. CDR3 sequence (DNA): TGTGCCAGCAGCGCCCCGGGGGGCGAGTCACCCCTCCACTTT. Encoded protein: CASSAPGGESPLHF.

V is TRBV27 and J is TRBJ1-5; TRBD1 aligns across 9 bases. The junction had 6 bases not matched to a gene; V was cut back by 4 bases and J by 2 bases. The CDR3 loop spans 16 amino acids. Germline assignment: CDR1 MNHEY and CDR2 SMNVEV (reference sequence). The CDR3 nucleotides are TGTGCCAGCAGTTCATTGGACAGGGGTGGCAATCAGCCCCAGCATTTT. Encoded protein: CASSSLDRGGNQPQHF.

This clone was detected only a few times. The V call is TRBV7-6, the J call TRBJ2-1; D may be TRBD1 or TRBD2 (5 bases each). The CDR3 covers 16 residues. V was trimmed by 5 bases and J by 0 bases, leaving 14 bases between them. CDR1 is SGHVS, CDR2 FNYEAQ, per germline. The CDR3 spells CASSPKWGSSYNEQFF. DNA for the CDR3: TGTGCCAGCAGCCCCAAGTGGGGGAGCTCCTACAATGAGCAGTTCTTC.

This clone was observed a single time. The rearrangement uses TRBV6-1 and TRBJ1-1; D perhaps matches TRBD1 (5 bases). The CDR3 covers 15 residues. In germline, CDR1 is MNHNS, CDR2 SASEGT. V was pared by 2 bases and J by 1 base, with 11 bases between. The CDR3 bases are TGTGCCAGCAGTGAACAGGGCAGGGCGAACACTGAAGCTTTCTTT. It is translated as CASSEQGRANTEAFF.

The chain employs TRBV6-5 and TRBJ1-2; the D gene is possibly TRBD1 (5 bases). Trimming shortened V by 5 bases and J by 3 bases, and 16 bases separated the two germline ends. This CDR3 comprises 15 residues. Germline CDR1 reads MNHEY; CDR2 reads SVGAGI. The CDR3 DNA is TGTGCCAGCAGTCCACAAGGGGCGCCATACTATGGCTACACCTTC. This sequence encodes CASSPQGAPYYGYTF.

This chain links TRBV5-1 with TRBJ2-7, with TRBD2 identical over 7 bases. This CDR3 contains 14 residues. V trimming: 4 bases; J trimming: 4 bases; junction bases outside the gene matches: 8. Germline assignment: CDR1 SGHRS and CDR2 YFSETQ. CDR3 nucleotides: TGCGCCAGCAGCGGGAGCGGGATCGAGTACGAGCAGTACTTC. Translated, it gives CASSGSGIEYEQYF. The variable domain in full, with the rest retrieved from reference TRBV5-1 and TRBJ2-7, is KAGVTQTPRYLIKTRGQQVTLSCSPISGHRSVSWYQQTPGQGLQFLFEYFSETQRNKGNFPGRFSGRQFSNSRSEMNVSTLELGDSALYLCASSGSGIEYEQYFGPGTRLTVT.

The chain joins TRBV5-1 to TRBJ1-1; TRBD1 might be the D (6 bases). Per germline, CDR1 SGHRS and CDR2 YFSETQ. V was shortened by 8 bases and J by 1 base, with 15 bases between the two germline ends. This CDR3 is 14 amino acids long. The CDR3: CASLEGGSNTEAFF. As DNA, the CDR3 is TGCGCCAGTTTAGAGGGGGGATCGAACACTGAAGCTTTCTTT.

The chain joins TRBV6-1 to TRBJ1-2, with no clear D. Deletions cut 3 bases from V and 2 bases from J, with 16 bases between. The CDR3 has 16 amino acids. Germline CDR1 and CDR2: MNHNS and SASEGT. The DNA for the CDR3 is TGTGCCAGCAGTGATACCACACAACTTCGGAACTATGGCTACACCTTC. Amino acids: CASSDTTQLRNYGYTF.

This clone showed up just once. The chain carries TRBV19 and TRBJ2-7; 7 bases are shared with TRBD2. Germline CDR1 LNHDA, CDR2 SQIVND (reference sequence). The CDR3 runs 18 residues. V lost 3 bases to trimming and J lost 0 bases; unmatched junction nucleotides: 14. The CDR3 DNA is TGTGCCAGTAGTATCCAATACGGGGGGACTCTAGGCTCCTACGAGCAGTACTTC. This codes for CASSIQYGGTLGSYEQYF.

The chain recombines TRBV18 with TRBJ1-2, with D possibly TRBD1 on 5 matching bases. Germline CDR1 and CDR2: KGHSH and LQKENI. CDR3 length: 16 residues. V lost 6 bases and J 6 bases, leaving 23 bases between the germline ends. CDR3: CASSATESLPGDGYTF. The CDR3 region has the DNA TGTGCCAGCTCGGCGACAGAAAGTCTCCCTGGGGATGGCTACACCTTC.

The genes are TRBV5-6 and TRBJ2-5; no reliable D call. This CDR3 region has 14 residues. Germline V gene data show CDR1 as SGHDT and CDR2 as YYEEEE. V was cut by 4 bases and J by 2 bases, with 12 bases left in between. The CDR3 reads CASSLPTLQETQYF. The CDR3 DNA reads TGTGCCAGCAGCCTCCCGACGCTACAAGAGACCCAGTACTTC.

The table lists this clone with a count of one. Other DNA sequences in the sample encode the same CDR3. The genes are TRBV7-8 and TRBJ1-5, with D perhaps matching TRBD1 (5 bases). The V end lost 1 base, the J end lost 6 bases, and 7 bases lay between the germline ends. From germline, CDR1 is SGHVS and CDR2 FQNEAQ. The CDR3 is 13 residues long. CDR3 sequence (DNA): TGTGCCAGCAGCTTAGACAGGAGTCAGCCCCAGCATTTT. Protein product: CASSLDRSQPQHF.

To note about this clone: Compared with germline, one end of the junction differs, possibly owing to a read error. This chain links TRBV5-1 with TRBJ2-7; either TRBD1 or TRBD2 may supply D (6 bases each). The CDR3 loop spans 13 amino acids. Germline V CDR1 and CDR2: SGHRS, YFSETQ. CDR3 sequence reads: CASSLNPGAPGDF. In nucleotides, the CDR3 is TGCGCCAGCAGCTTAAATCCGGGGGCGCCCGGGGACTTC.

The DNA of the CDR3 is TGCGCCAGCAGCTTGGGGCTAGCAGACACCGGGGAGCTGTTTTTT. It specifies CASSLGLADTGELFF. The chain couples TRBV5-1 to TRBJ2-2, with TRBD2 as a possible D gene (5 bases). The CDR3 has 15 amino acids. V gave up 0 bases and J gave up 3 bases, with 9 bases separating them. The V gene's germline CDR1 is SGHRS and CDR2 YFSETQ.

This chain connects TRBV5-1 to TRBJ2-5, with D possibly called TRBD1 or TRBD2 (5 bases each). The CDR3 extends over 15 amino acids. CDR1 is SGHRS, CDR2 YFSETQ, per germline. With 0 bases removed from V and 4 bases from J, the gap between germline ends came to 13 bases. As DNA, the CDR3 is TGCGCCAGCAGCTTGGTAGGGGAGTCCGGAGAGACCCAGTACTTC. This codes for CASSLVGESGETQYF.

V is TRBV5-1 and J is TRBJ2-5, with D tentatively TRBD2 (5 bases). V dropped 4 bases and J dropped 5 bases, with 15 bases sitting between them. The CDR3 spans 14 residues. Germline V lookup: CDR1 SGHRS, CDR2 YFSETQ. CDR3 in DNA: TGCGCCAGCAGCCCGGTGGGTGGCGGGGAGACCCAGTACTTC. It yields the protein CASSPVGGGETQYF.

This clone occurred once. The chain uses TRBV27 and TRBJ2-7; D perhaps matches TRBD1 (5 bases). The length of the CDR3 is 15 residues. The germline V gene encodes CDR1 MNHEY and CDR2 SMNVEV (reference sequence). V lost 1 base to trimming and J lost 5 bases, with 15 bases between them. The CDR3: CASSLYPRVEHEQYF. The CDR3 region has the DNA TGTGCCAGCAGTTTATACCCCAGGGTCGAGCACGAGCAGTACTTC.

The chain carries TRBV19 and TRBJ2-7; D may be TRBD1 (5 bases). V was shortened by 5 bases and J by 2 bases, with 10 bases between the two germline ends. CDR3 length: 13 residues. Germline loops: CDR1 LNHDA, CDR2 SQIVND (reference sequence). DNA for the CDR3: TGTGCCAGTAGTTTGGGGCTAGCCTACGAGCAGTACTTC. Its translation: CASSLGLAYEQYF.

In its sample, this clone was seen once. The chain is built from TRBV18 and TRBJ1-5, with D possibly being TRBD1 (6 bases). Germline values: CDR1 KGHSH, CDR2 LQKENI. The V end lost 3 bases, the J end lost 11 bases, and 14 bases lay between the germline ends. The CDR3 length is 13 residues. DNA for the CDR3: TGTGCCAGCTCACCCAAGGGGGGGGACGCCCAGCATTTT. Protein product: CASSPKGGDAQHF.

This chain links TRBV9 with TRBJ2-1, with D hard to call. Trimming took off 5 bases at V and 0 bases at J, with 9 bases between the two ends. The CDR3 is 14 residues long. Germline V gene lookup returns CDR1 SGDLS and CDR2 YYNGEE. The CDR3 nucleotides are TGTGCCAGCAGACGTATTAGCTCCTACAATGAGCAGTTCTTC. Protein sequence: CASRRISSYNEQFF.